The 4 T cell receptor beta chains given below trace back to one sample, sequenced in a study of shared clonotypes between healthy human individuals. Using immunoSEQ multiplex PCR, the repertoire was profiled, and TCRdb retains in-frame clones only, with some absent. This sample carries a few million clones, more than 90% of them seen once, and the ten largest clones take 0.11% to 0.15%. Sequenced input: naive CD4+ T cells sorted from blood. Sample subset: CD45RA+ positively selected. All receptors come from a man aged 18-30 years in good health.

The chain has TRBV5-4 and TRBJ2-5; D perhaps matches TRBD2 (6 bases). Germline CDR1 is SGHNT and CDR2 is YYREEE (reference sequence). This CDR3 is built from 14 residues. V was shortened by 5 bases and J by 4 bases, with 15 bases between the two germline ends. CDR3 sequence (DNA): TGTGCCAGCAGTCGCAGGGCGGAGGGAGAGACCCAGTACTTC. This translates into CASSRRAEGETQYF.

The chain is built from TRBV5-4 and TRBJ1-6; D possibly corresponds to TRBD1 (6 bases). The CDR3 has 14 residues. From germline, CDR1 is SGHNT and CDR2 YYREEE (reference sequence). V shed 10 bases and J shed 0 bases, with 11 bases lying between them. The CDR3 here is CAGGDTSYNSPLHF. The CDR3 DNA sequence: TGTGCCGGGGGGGACACCTCCTATAATTCACCCCTCCACTTT.

V is TRBV15 and J is TRBJ2-1; 10 nucleotides match TRBD2. The V gene end was trimmed by 0 bases and the J gene end by 0 bases; junction bases not matched to a gene: 5. Per the germline V gene, CDR1 is LNHNV and CDR2 is YYDKDF (reference sequence). CDR3 length equals 18 residues. This CDR3 is CATSRDPAGGSSYNEQFF. The DNA of the CDR3 is TGTGCCACCAGCAGAGACCCAGCGGGGGGGAGCTCCTACAATGAGCAGTTCTTC. Together with reference TRBV15 and TRBJ2-1, the CDR3 gives the full variable domain: DAMVIQNPRYQVTQFGKPVTLSCSQTLNHNVMYWYQQKSSQAPKLLFHYYDKDFNNEADTPDNFQSRRPNTSFCFLDIRSPGLGDTAMYLCATSRDPAGGSSYNEQFFGPGTRLTVL.

Regarding this clone: Other DNA sequences in the same sample also yield this CDR3. The V gene is TRBV6-5, the J gene TRBJ2-1; a possible D gene is TRBD2 (5 bases). The germline V gene has CDR1 MNHEY and CDR2 SVGAGI. CDR3 length: 12 residues. The ends were cut back, 5 bases at V and 6 bases at J, with 8 bases in the middle. The CDR3 bases are TGTGCCAGCAGTCGGACTCTCAATGAGCAGTTCTTC. The encoded protein is CASSRTLNEQFF.